This T cell receptor (beta chain) appears in the sequencing data of a study of shared clonotypes between healthy human individuals. Looking at the study overall: Donor ages ranged 18 to 49 years: a couple of women, a few men.

Study-wide results and limits: Shared across several donors were around 5% of the naive CD4 clonotypes.

As defined, naive CD8 cells were CD45RO-negative and positively selected for CCR7, with terminally differentiated effector memory CD45RA+ cells excluded. The method was immunoSEQ multiplex PCR; TCRdb's version includes in-frame clones alone and lacks a portion of them. The top ten clones hold around 0.11% of a sample with approximately 600,000 clones, roughly 95% of them seen once. J was trimmed by 5 bases and V by 5 bases; bases with no gene match: 10. This CDR3 has 15 amino acids. Looked up from germline, CDR1 is MNHEY and CDR2 is SMNVEV (reference sequence). This clone was recorded once. Its antigen remains unidentified.

This TCR was sampled from a woman aged 25 to 39 in good health. The chain couples TRBV27 to TRBJ2-5; TRBD1 matches 8 bases. Sequenced sample: naive CD8+ T cells sorted from blood. Here the CDR3 reads CASSPDRGWGETQYF. In DNA, the CDR3 is TGTGCCAGCAGTCCTGACAGGGGCTGGGGGGAGACCCAGTACTTC.